The sequence of this TCR beta chain was determined in a study of read filtering for tumor transcriptome and immune sequencing. Sampling of bone marrow took place during active disease in every patient. This library used approximately 0.4 ug RNA and molecular barcoded adaptors spanning alpha/delta and beta/gamma chains. TCRdb re-called the reads through MiXCR, storing one row per CDR3 protein. The sample shows 60,000 or so distinct CDR3 sequences, approximately 18% of them seen only once. This clonotype has at least ten counts. Sequencing was carried out using a population of CD138-negative cells sorted from bone marrow. This clonotype was obtained from a donor aged 40 or over with multiple myeloma.

The CDR3 region has the DNA TGTGCCTGGATTCTCGAGGGGGCGGTGGCAGCTTTCTTT. Translated: CAWILEGAVAAFF. The chain employs TRBV30 and TRBJ1-1; the match to TRBD1 covers 7 bases. V lost 4 bases, J lost 10 bases, and 12 bases stayed unmatched. Germline-derived CDR1 and CDR2 are GTSNPN and SVGIG (reference sequence). This CDR3 has 13 amino acids.